This TCR beta chain was observed in a study of blood T cell repertoires in COVID-19. About the study: Whether acute or convalescent, the COVID-19 samples came from the United States, Italy and Spain. Sources were T cells, B-cell-depleted T cells, or PBMCs; the material itself was cDNA or gDNA.

In the original analysis: The assay estimated nucleated cells by amplifying reference gene primers. TCRdb keeps only in-frame clones here, not all; method: immunoSEQ multiplex PCR. Clone size and V and J calls were adopted from that table, with D and trimming inferred from the DNA. Altogether tens of thousands of clones are present, about 82% being singletons, with the ten largest covering approximately 12%. V was pared by 5 bases and J by 8 bases, with 4 bases of the junction left unmatched. The germline V gene encodes CDR1 SGHTA and CDR2 FQGNSA. CDR3 size: 15 residues. The chain employs TRBV7-2 and TRBJ2-2, with 14 bases that match TRBD2. The source material was peripheral blood. This receptor was obtained from a man between 65 and 85 years old with active COVID-19. In nucleotides, the CDR3 is TGTGCCAGCAGCCTGGGACTAGCGGGGGAAGGGGAGCTGTTTTTT. Protein product: CASSLGLAGEGELFF.